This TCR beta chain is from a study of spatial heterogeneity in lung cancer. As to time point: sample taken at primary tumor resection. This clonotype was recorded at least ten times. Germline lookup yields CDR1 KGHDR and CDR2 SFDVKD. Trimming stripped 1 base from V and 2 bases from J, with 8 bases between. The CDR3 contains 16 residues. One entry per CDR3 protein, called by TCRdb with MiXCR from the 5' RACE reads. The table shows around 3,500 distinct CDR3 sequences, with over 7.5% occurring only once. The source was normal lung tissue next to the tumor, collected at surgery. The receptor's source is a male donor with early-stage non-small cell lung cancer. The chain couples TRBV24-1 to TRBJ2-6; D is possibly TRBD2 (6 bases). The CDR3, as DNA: TGTGCCACCAGTGATTTCGGGAGCACTGGGGCCAACGTCCTGACTTTC. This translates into CATSDFGSTGANVLTF.